This record covers a single TCR beta chain. The data were taken from a study of blood T cells in healthy people across ages. V was pared by 4 bases and J by 2 bases, with 10 bases of the junction left unmatched. There are 16 residues in the CDR3. Germline loops: CDR1 SGHNT, CDR2 YYREEE (reference sequence). Primed by a sample-barcoded 5' primer and a J-beta primer mix, a second PCR proceeded for roughly 7 to 12 cycles. Each cDNA was tagged by a template-switch adaptor containing 12 random nucleotides. TCRdb fed the 5' RACE reads into MiXCR, producing one record per CDR3 protein. The sample gives about 1.1 million distinct CDR3 sequences, approximately 38% of which show up once; about an eighth is in the top ten.

The V call is TRBV5-4, the J call TRBJ2-5, with 8 bases lining up with TRBD1. Sample: blood. This TCR was recovered from a man in his late teens or twenties in good health. The CDR3 is CASSHRYTGGQETQYF. CDR3 coding DNA: TGTGCCAGCAGCCACCGCTACACAGGGGGGCAAGAGACCCAGTACTTC.